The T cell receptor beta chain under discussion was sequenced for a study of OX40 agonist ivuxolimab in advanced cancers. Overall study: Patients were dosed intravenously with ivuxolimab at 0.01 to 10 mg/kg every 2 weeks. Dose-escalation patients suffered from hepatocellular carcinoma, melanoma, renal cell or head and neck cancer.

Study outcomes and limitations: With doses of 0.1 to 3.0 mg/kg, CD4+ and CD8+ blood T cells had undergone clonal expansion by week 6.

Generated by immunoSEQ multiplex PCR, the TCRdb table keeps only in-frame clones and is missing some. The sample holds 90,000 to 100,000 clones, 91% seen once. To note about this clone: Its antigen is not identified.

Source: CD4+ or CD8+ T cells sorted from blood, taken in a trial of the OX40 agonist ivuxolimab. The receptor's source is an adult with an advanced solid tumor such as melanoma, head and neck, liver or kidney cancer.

CDR3 protein: CASSVAGGPYNEQFF. Written as DNA, the CDR3 is TGTGCCAGCAGCGTAGCGGGAGGGCCCTACAATGAGCAGTTCTTC. This chain joins TRBV9 and TRBJ2-1, with TRBD2 matching 8 bases. The CDR3 is made up of 15 amino acids. V was clipped by 0 bases and J by 2 bases; unmatched bases: 1. Germline V gene data show CDR1 as SGDLS and CDR2 as YYNGEE.